This T cell receptor beta chain was captured in a study of identical twins. Study outcomes and limitations: For zero-insertion analyses, partial confounding could come from invariant MAIT and iNKT cells.

Trimming at V came to 2 bases and at J to 3 bases, leaving 8 bases not matched to a gene. The CDR3 runs 17 residues. Germline V CDR1 and CDR2: SGHTA, FQGNSA. As for this clonotype: The target antigen is unknown.

TCRdb independently ran MiXCR on the 5' RACE reads; one entry per CDR3 protein. The top ten clones hold around 0.25% of a sample with 1.5 million or so distinct CDR3 sequences, around 29% of them seen once. The chain uses TRBV7-2 and TRBJ2-3; 10 bases line up with TRBD2. Input material: cord blood. This receptor was obtained from a newborn girl in good health. DNA of the CDR3: TGTGCCAGCAGCTTATCGCTAGCGGGAGTTAGAACAGATACGCAGTATTTT. Protein: CASSLSLAGVRTDTQYF.